The 21 T cell receptor beta chains in this list originate from one sample, sequenced in a study of T cell repertoires in cytomegalovirus infection. Their antigen targets remain unknown. TCRdb analysed the reads with MiXCR anew, one entry per CDR3 protein. The repertoire holds roughly 800,000 distinct CDR3 sequences, with roughly 29% as singletons. Sequences were derived from cultured CD8+ T cells from PBMCs, sampled from culture after CMV antigen stimulation. All receptors derive from a human donor in good health (CMV status not recorded). Some clones in this sample may be carry-over from other donors' samples.

This clonotype occurred many times. The chain links TRBV7-6 to TRBJ1-2; 8 nucleotides match TRBD1. The V gene end was trimmed by 4 bases and the J gene end by 5 bases; junction bases not matched to a gene: 6. Germline-derived CDR1 and CDR2 are SGHVS and FNYEAQ. CDR3 size: 14 residues. The CDR3 spells CASSSGQDIYGYTF. CDR3 DNA sequence: TGTGCCAGCAGCTCGGGACAGGATATTTATGGCTACACCTTC.

The rearrangement uses TRBV6-8 and TRBJ2-7; tentatively, D is TRBD2 (6 bases). Germline CDR1 MNHGY, CDR2 SAAAGT. V was clipped by 9 bases and J by 12 bases, with 21 bases between them. The CDR3 length is 12 residues. CDR3 nucleotides: TGTGCCAGTTTTAGCGGCCAAACGGGGCGGTACTTC. Residues: CASFSGQTGRYF.

This clonotype was detected many times. CDR3 amino acids: CASSPRQGANVPGELFF. The CDR3 DNA follows: TGTGCCAGCAGCCCCAGACAGGGGGCCAATGTTCCCGGGGAGCTGTTTTTT. This chain links TRBV7-2 with TRBJ2-2; 10 positions match TRBD1. This CDR3 region has 17 residues. Germline V gene data show CDR1 as SGHTA and CDR2 as FQGNSA. After removal of 5 bases from V and 6 bases from J, the junction contained 12 bases not matched to a gene.

There are many counts of this clonotype. The J gene is TRBJ1-1, the V gene TRBV7-6, with 9 bases that match TRBD1. CDR1 and CDR2 (germline): SGHVS, FNYEAQ. This CDR3 is 15 amino acids long. The trim removed 5 bases at V and 4 bases at J, leaving 8 bases unmatched. The CDR3 loop reads CASSNRGQGVTEAFF. Written as DNA, the CDR3 is TGTGCCAGCAGCAACAGGGGACAGGGTGTCACTGAAGCTTTCTTT. The entire variable domain, with the rest obtained from reference TRBV7-6 and TRBJ1-1, is as follows: GAGVSQSPRYKVTKRGQDVALRCDPISGHVSLYWYRQALGQGPEFLTYFNYEAQQDKSGLPNDRFSAERPEGSISTLTIQRTEQRDSAMYRCASSNRGQGVTEAFFGQGTRLTVV.

The chain links TRBV15 to TRBJ1-1; 8 bases match TRBD1. This CDR3 spans 13 amino acids. The V gene's germline CDR1 is LNHNV and CDR2 YYDKDF (reference sequence). The V and J ends lost 6 bases and 7 bases, in that order; junction bases with no gene match: 7. The chain's CDR3 is CATREDRGDEAFF. The DNA of the CDR3 is TGTGCCACCAGAGAAGACAGGGGCGATGAAGCTTTCTTT.

This clonotype was picked up a small number of times. This rearrangement joins TRBV28 to TRBJ1-4, with 7 bases fitting TRBD1. Trimming removed 5 bases from V and 6 bases from J; junction bases left unmatched: 3. The CDR3 consists of 13 residues. Germline V CDR1 and CDR2: MDHEN, SYDVKM. DNA for the CDR3: TGTGCCAGCAGTCGACAGGGCGATGAAAAACTGTTTTTT. This codes for CASSRQGDEKLFF.

Comments on this clonotype: Just one base apart from a much larger clone, this may be a read error. V gene TRBV7-3 combines with J gene TRBJ2-6, with unresolved D. The CDR3 contains 16 residues. The germline V gene has CDR1 SGHTA and CDR2 FQGTGA. In nucleotides, the CDR3 is TGTGACAGCAGCTTAAACGCTGCCACTGGGGCCAACGTCCTGACTTTC. Residues: CDSSLNAATGANVLTF.

This clonotype was recorded a few times. This sequence joins TRBV7-9 and TRBJ2-5; a weak D match, TRBD1 (5 bases). V was pared by 1 base and J by 0 bases, with 6 bases between. Germline values: CDR1 SEHNR, CDR2 FQNEAQ (reference sequence). This CDR3 is 14 amino acids long. CDR3 in DNA: TGTGCCAGCAGCTTAGTCAGGGACCAAGAGACCCAGTACTTC. Its translation: CASSLVRDQETQYF.

About this clonotype itself: Given a much more abundant clone one base away, this may be a read error. The chain links TRBV12-3 or TRBV12-4 to TRBJ2-1; 13 bases agree with TRBD2. The V segment lost 6 bases and the J segment 5 bases; nucleotides outside the gene matches: 7. The CDR3 totals 16 residues. The CDR3 nucleotides read TGTGCCAGCAGCCCGACTAGCGGGGGGTTTGACAATGAGCAGTTCTTC. Amino acid sequence: CASSPTSGGFDNEQFF.

The J gene is TRBJ2-7, the V gene TRBV5-3, with D unresolved. TRBV5-3 is an ORF; its function is uncertain. Between the trimmed V and J ends, which lost 8 bases and 2 bases, there was a span of 17 bases. The CDR3 loop spans 14 amino acids. CDR3 nucleotides: TGTGCCAGCAGCCAAGTCACACACCCCTACGAGCAGTACGTC. Translating gives CASSQVTHPYEQYV.

The chain joins TRBV5-6 to TRBJ2-2, with 7 bases lining up with TRBD1. The CDR3 is 15 residues long. CDR1 and CDR2 (germline): SGHDT, YYEEEE. After removal of 4 bases from V and 7 bases from J, the junction contained 10 bases not matched to a gene. CDR3 protein: CASSPGTASIGELFF. The CDR3 nucleotides read TGTGCCAGCAGCCCCGGGACAGCAAGTATCGGGGAGCTGTTTTTT.

This clonotype is a singleton in its sample. This chain uses TRBV7-9 with TRBJ2-3; possible D gene TRBD1, 5 bases. The CDR3 sequence is 17 residues long. Trimming took off 2 bases at V and 0 bases at J, with 15 bases between the two ends. Germline assignment: CDR1 SEHNR and CDR2 FQNEAQ (reference sequence). CDR3 sequence: CASSLPTGFKSTDTQYF. In DNA, the CDR3 is TGTGCCAGCAGCTTACCTACAGGATTTAAAAGCACAGATACGCAGTATTTT. Drawing the rest from reference TRBV7-9 and TRBJ2-3, the complete variable domain is DTGVSQNPRHKITKRGQNVTFRCDPISEHNRLYWYRQTLGQGPEFLTYFQNEAQLEKSRLLSDRFSAERPKGSFSTLEIQRTEQGDSAMYLCASSLPTGFKSTDTQYFGPGTRLTVL.

This clonotype was observed at least ten times. The chain uses TRBV7-6 and TRBJ1-2, with D unresolved. The length of the CDR3 is 15 residues. Germline V gene sequence: CDR1 SGHVS, CDR2 FNYEAQ. Trimming removed 5 bases at V and 3 bases at J, with 16 bases between. CDR3 residues: CASSPLATWDYGYTF. The CDR3 DNA reads TGTGCCAGCAGCCCGTTGGCCACTTGGGACTATGGCTACACCTTC.

The V gene is TRBV7-4, the J gene TRBJ2-3, with 10 bases aligning to TRBD1. The V segment lost 5 bases and the J segment 2 bases; nucleotides outside the gene matches: 7. Germline CDR1 and CDR2: SGHVT and SQSDAQ. There are 16 residues in the CDR3. CDR3 sequence: CASSTGQGENTDTQYF. The CDR3 DNA is TGTGCCAGCAGCACCGGACAGGGGGAAAACACAGATACGCAGTATTTT.

This clonotype is medium-sized in the sample. This rearrangement joins TRBV7-8 to TRBJ1-1, with 8 bases lining up with TRBD1. There are 15 residues in the CDR3. Germline lookup yields CDR1 SGHVS and CDR2 FQNEAQ. V was pared by 5 bases and J by 7 bases, with 12 bases of the junction left unmatched. In DNA, the CDR3 is TGTGCCAGCAGCCCCCTGCCAGGGGGCGCGTTTGAAGCTTTCTTT. This translates into CASSPLPGGAFEAFF. Variable domain in full (rest from reference TRBV7-8 and TRBJ1-1): GAGVSQSPRYKVAKRGQDVALRCDPISGHVSLFWYQQALGQGPEFLTYFQNEAQLDKSGLPSDRFFAERPEGSVSTLKIQRTQQEDSAVYLCASSPLPGGAFEAFFGQGTRLTVV.

This clonotype has a handful of counts. V usage is TRBV12-3 or TRBV12-4 and J usage is TRBJ2-7, with 13 bases that match TRBD2. The V segment lost 5 bases and the J segment 0 bases; nucleotides outside the gene matches: 7. This CDR3 contains 17 residues. CDR3 amino acids: CASSRTSGGLSSYEQYF. CDR3 sequence (DNA): TGTGCCAGCAGTAGGACTAGCGGGGGCCTAAGCTCCTACGAGCAGTACTTC.

The rearrangement joins TRBV6-6 to TRBJ1-2; the D gene is possibly TRBD1 (5 bases). V was clipped by 0 bases and J by 3 bases, with 14 bases between them. The CDR3 is 16 amino acids. Per the germline V gene, CDR1 is MNHNY and CDR2 is SVGAGI (reference sequence). Here the CDR3 reads CASSYSILQGDYGYTF. The CDR3 DNA follows: TGTGCCAGCAGTTACTCGATCCTCCAGGGCGACTATGGCTACACCTTC.

This clonotype was recorded many times. This rearrangement joins TRBV7-2 to TRBJ1-5; D is uncertain. Trimming removed 7 bases at V and 4 bases at J, with 14 bases between. This CDR3 spans 14 amino acids. Germline V gene data show CDR1 as SGHTA and CDR2 as FQGNSA. The chain's CDR3 is CASTPLPFNQPQHF. The CDR3 DNA reads as TGTGCCAGCACCCCCCTACCTTTTAATCAGCCCCAGCATTTT.

Worth noting for this clonotype: This may come from a read error, since a much larger clone is one base off. The chain couples TRBV7-6 to TRBJ2-7, with D possibly matching TRBD2 (5 bases). Germline V lookup: CDR1 SGHVS, CDR2 FNYEAQ. The CDR3 contains 14 residues. Written as DNA, the CDR3 is TGTGCCAGCAGCCCCCTAGCAGGTTCCTACGCGCAGTACGTC. Protein product: CASSPLAGSYAQYV.

Concerning this clonotype itself: The junction departs from germline at one end; a sequencing error may be responsible. This rearrangement joins TRBV10-3 to TRBJ1-2; 8 nucleotides match TRBD1. CDR1 ENHRY and CDR2 SYGVKD come from the germline V gene. The CDR3 loop spans 17 amino acids. CDR3 protein: CAISTTHSRDRSYVYTF. As DNA, the CDR3 is TGTGCCATCAGTACAACCCATTCTCGGGACAGGAGTTATGTCTACACCTTC.

V is TRBV6-8 and J is TRBJ1-2; D gene uncertain. V was trimmed by 0 bases and J by 8 bases, leaving 10 bases between them. The CDR3 length is 13 residues. Germline loops: CDR1 MNHGY, CDR2 SAAAGT. CDR3 nucleotides: TGTGCCAGCAGTTACTCTATCAGTTCGGGCTACACCTTC. It is translated as CASSYSISSGYTF.